This T cell receptor (beta chain) was found in a study of T-cell memory formation after mild COVID-19. Study-level results: Several responding clones turned up in pre-infection memory, indicating that cross-reactive memory may have taken part. The second-wave clones peaking on day 37 were not confirmed as SARS-CoV-2-specific.

Germline CDR1 and CDR2: DFQATT and SNEGSKA (reference sequence). V gave up 3 bases and J gave up 6 bases, with 19 bases separating them. The CDR3 runs to 15 residues. TCRdb re-derived calls from the 5' RACE reads in MiXCR, one entry per CDR3 protein. The sample lists roughly 280,000 distinct CDR3 sequences, 15% to 20% occurring once. As for this clonotype: Its antigen is as yet unknown.

Input material: PBMCs or a T cell subset sorted from them (not recorded which). The chain has TRBV20-1 and TRBJ2-3, with a possible D match to TRBD1 (6 bases). The TCR was taken from a young man who had mild COVID-19 (a few samples of this study predate the infection). Cell type and time point are not known. CDR3 nucleotide sequence: TGCAGTGCTAGGGCCAGGGGCCTAGCTGGGGATACGCAGTATTTT. It yields the protein CSARARGLAGDTQYF.